The rows below give T cell receptor beta chains drawn from one sample of a study of response to subunit inactivated influenza vaccine. A single record per CDR3 protein comes from TCRdb applying MiXCR to the RT-PCR reads. The profile covers hundreds of thousands of distinct CDR3 sequences, with about an eighth appearing a single time and roughly 10% taken by the ten largest. The specimen comprised PBMCs from blood, sampled on the day of vaccination. All receptors derive from a man in his forties or fifties who received an inactivated influenza vaccine. Each CDR3 is given without its conserved first and last residue.

j_call | v_call | cdr3_aa
TRBJ1-6 | TRBV3-1 | ASSQGIMGNSPLH
TRBJ2-7 | TRBV28 | ASSSPPGTGVVYEQY
TRBJ2-2 | TRBV12-3/TRBV12-4 | ASSLQGQTTGELF
TRBJ1-5 | TRBV12-3/TRBV12-4 | ASSLARGKASNQPQH
TRBJ2-3 | TRBV4-2 | ASSTRQGGADTQY
TRBJ2-3 | TRBV28 | ASSLAPSSTDTQY
TRBJ2-1 | TRBV7-2 | ASSLPTDNELF
TRBJ2-5 | TRBV6-2/TRBV6-3 | ASSYAKSREETQY
TRBJ1-1 | TRBV12-3/TRBV12-4 | ASSLGLGTAAEAF
TRBJ2-7 | TRBV5-1 | ASSLALDRRDEQY
TRBJ2-2 | TRBV7-9 | ASSLGSHPSNTGELF
TRBJ1-1 | TRBV10-2 | ASSEWAMNTEAF
TRBJ1-1 | TRBV6-5 | ASSYHPYEGSTEAF
TRBJ2-2 | TRBV5-5 | ASSLGIGGAGELF
TRBJ2-1 | TRBV5-5 | ASSPNFNEQF
TRBJ2-2 | TRBV6-2/TRBV6-3 | ASSREERWELF
TRBJ1-2 | TRBV20-1 | SAPEGSNYGYT
TRBJ1-6 | TRBV6-6 | ASNPGYNSPLH
TRBJ1-6 | TRBV10-3 | AISVRQDNSPLH
TRBJ2-3 | TRBV12-3/TRBV12-4 | ASSIQGGANTQY
TRBJ2-2 | TRBV7-8 | ASNHLTSDNTGELF
TRBJ2-7 | TRBV5-1 | ASSLGNTGTGFEQY
TRBJ2-7 | TRBV6-2/TRBV6-3 | ASSYVGGAGRQY
TRBJ2-1 | TRBV27 | ATGQGVIGGRVDEQF
TRBJ2-1 | TRBV7-8 | ASSLDLAGSYNEQF
TRBJ2-7 | TRBV5-1 | ASTGIYEQY
TRBJ1-5 | TRBV4-3 | ASSQAPGGGQPQH
TRBJ2-7 | TRBV7-3 | ASSLTSFGEQY
TRBJ2-2 | TRBV20-1 | SARDEGSTGELF
TRBJ1-6 | TRBV12-3/TRBV12-4 | ASSLGGTSNSPLH
TRBJ2-2 | TRBV12-3/TRBV12-4 | ASSKGTWRTGELF
TRBJ2-1 | TRBV11-2 | ASSPRTSGTLEYNEQF
TRBJ1-4 | TRBV11-2 | ASSFTRGGQEKLF
TRBJ2-1 | TRBV29-1 | SVEIRVTRNEQF
TRBJ2-1 | TRBV20-1 | SAPSGGGAHEQF
TRBJ2-1 | TRBV11-2 | ASRPIGSPWDNEQF
TRBJ2-2 | TRBV10-1 | ASSDGGATGELF
TRBJ2-7 | TRBV29-1 | SVEDRGKSSYEQY